This T cell receptor beta chain was recorded in a study of somatic mutations in cytotoxic T cells in rheumatoid arthritis. Study information: There were some V beta antibody-stained T-cell populations flow-sorted at nearly 100% purity, and these included V beta1+ cells sequenced for TCRB.

In the case of this clone: Its antigen is currently unknown.

Regarding the study as a whole: Unknown were the antigen targets of the expanded CD8+ clones. Age was associated with higher CD8+ clonality in rheumatoid arthritis patients, not in healthy controls. The study found no significant difference in CD8+ T-cell clonality between rheumatoid arthritis patients and age-matched healthy controls.

The table came from immunoSEQ multiplex PCR; TCRdb's copy has only in-frame clones and leaves some out. Of roughly 12,000 clones in the sample, more than 75% are singletons; the top ten hold roughly an eighth. With 2 bases removed from V and 8 bases from J, the gap between germline ends came to 12 bases. This CDR3 comprises 14 residues. CDR1 SGHVS and CDR2 FNYEAQ come from the germline V gene. This chain uses TRBV7-6 with TRBJ2-2; D is possibly TRBD2 (5 bases). Material for sequencing was CD8+ T cells sorted from blood. The sequence was obtained from a man in his fifties or sixties in good health. The DNA for the CDR3 is TGTGCCAGCAGCTTAAGGACTTTTGAGGGGGAGCTGTTTTTT. Protein product: CASSLRTFEGELFF. The variable domain in full, completed from reference TRBV7-6 and TRBJ2-2, reads GAGVSQSPRYKVTKRGQDVALRCDPISGHVSLYWYRQALGQGPEFLTYFNYEAQQDKSGLPNDRFSAERPEGSISTLTIQRTEQRDSAMYRCASSLRTFEGELFFGEGSRLTVL.